This T cell receptor (beta chain) was captured in a study of CD4+ T cells in melanoma. Method: immunoSEQ multiplex PCR; TCRdb's copy keeps in-frame clones and lacks some. This table has more than 15,000 clones, roughly 80% appearing once. Study conclusions and caveats: Diverse differentiation states were reported for melanoma neoantigen-specific CD4+ T cells. CD8+ T cell, macrophage and B cell function reportedly correlated with neoantigen-specific CD4+ T cells.

V shed 2 bases and J shed 8 bases, with 7 bases lying between them. CDR1 SGDLS and CDR2 YYNGEE come from the germline V gene. The CDR3 has 11 residues. This clone appeared once. The antigen is not known. Sequenced: cells from a culture (not recorded whether cultured in vitro). The source is a human donor with melanoma. The gene calls are TRBV9 and TRBJ1-2; D ambiguous. In DNA form, the CDR3 reads TGTGCCAGCAGCGTCCCTCGGGGCTACACCTTC. Translation: CASSVPRGYTF. Combining the CDR3 with reference TRBV9 and TRBJ1-2 gives the whole variable domain DSGVTQTPKHLITATGQRVTLRCSPRSGDLSVYWYQQSLDQGLQFLIQYYNGEERAKGNILERFSAQQFPDLHSELNLSSLELGDSALYFCASSVPRGYTFGSGTRLTVV.